The 7 T cell receptor beta chains reported below all come from one sample, sequenced in a study. TCRdb used MiXCR to reprocess the RT-PCR reads, holding one entry per CDR3 protein. This table holds fewer than 800,000 distinct CDR3 sequences, 13% to 15% found once. Sequences were obtained from memory CD4+ T cells from blood. These receptors originate from a female donor in good health, serving as a healthy control.

The chain employs TRBV4-2 and TRBJ1-5; the D gene is possibly TRBD1 (5 bases). The CDR3 has 13 residues. The ends were cut back, 0 bases at V and 8 bases at J, with 8 bases in the middle. Germline lookup yields CDR1 LGHNA and CDR2 YNFKEQ. The CDR3 sequence is CASSQDRAEPQHF. CDR3 bases: TGTGCCAGCAGCCAAGACAGGGCTGAGCCCCAGCATTTT.

V is TRBV12-3 or TRBV12-4 and J is TRBJ1-5, with D maybe TRBD1 (5 bases). V was pared by 6 bases and J by 1 base, with 16 bases between. The CDR3 spans 16 residues. The CDR3 sequence is CASSLYGRVSNQPQHF. The DNA for the CDR3 is TGTGCCAGCAGCCTCTATGGCAGGGTAAGCAATCAGCCCCAGCATTTT.

This clonotype was counted only a few times. This sequence joins TRBV5-1 and TRBJ1-2; 8 nucleotides align to TRBD1. The junction had 11 bases not matched to a gene; V was cut back by 2 bases and J by 5 bases. The germline V gene encodes CDR1 SGHRS and CDR2 YFSETQ. This CDR3 is 16 amino acids long. The CDR3 protein is CASSLAVVQGAYGYTF. The CDR3 DNA follows: TGCGCCAGCAGCTTAGCAGTGGTTCAGGGGGCGTATGGCTACACCTTC. Using reference TRBV5-1 and TRBJ1-2 for the parts outside the CDR3, the full variable domain is KAGVTQTPRYLIKTRGQQVTLSCSPISGHRSVSWYQQTPGQGLQFLFEYFSETQRNKGNFPGRFSGRQFSNSRSEMNVSTLELGDSALYLCASSLAVVQGAYGYTFGSGTRLTVV.

This clonotype has more than one count but fewer than ten. The rearrangement links TRBV7-3 to TRBJ1-1; D not resolved. This CDR3 is 13 amino acids long. The V gene lost 5 bases and the J gene lost 0 bases, with 7 bases spanning the gap. Germline CDR1 SGHTA, CDR2 FQGTGA. CDR3 sequence: CASSREMNTEAFF. DNA of the CDR3: TGTGCCAGCAGCCGCGAAATGAACACTGAAGCTTTCTTT.

DNA for the CDR3: TGTGCCAGCATGGGCAGGGCGGCGGAGACCCAGTACTTC. Its translation: CASMGRAAETQYF. V gene TRBV12-3 or TRBV12-4 combines with J gene TRBJ2-5; D is perhaps TRBD1 (5 bases). The CDR3 is made up of 13 amino acids. Trimming shortened V by 7 bases and J by 5 bases, and 14 bases separated the two germline ends.

This clonotype was found many times. The chain recombines TRBV7-2 with TRBJ2-3; D is perhaps TRBD1 (6 bases). The length of the CDR3 is 15 residues. Germline V lookup: CDR1 SGHTA, CDR2 FQGNSA. V was pared by 0 bases and J by 6 bases, with 13 bases between. The CDR3 reads CASSLASRGSDTQYF. The CDR3 region has the DNA TGTGCCAGCAGCTTAGCTTCCAGGGGTTCCGATACGCAGTATTTT.

The DNA of the CDR3 is TGTGCCAGCGCCGGGACTAGCGGCAATGAGCAGTTCTTC. Its translation is CASAGTSGNEQFF. The gene calls are TRBV2 and TRBJ2-1; TRBD2 agrees at 11 bases. V shed 8 bases, J shed 6 bases, and the junction held 3 bases outside the gene matches. The CDR3 consists of 13 residues. From germline, CDR1 is SNHLY and CDR2 FYNNEI.